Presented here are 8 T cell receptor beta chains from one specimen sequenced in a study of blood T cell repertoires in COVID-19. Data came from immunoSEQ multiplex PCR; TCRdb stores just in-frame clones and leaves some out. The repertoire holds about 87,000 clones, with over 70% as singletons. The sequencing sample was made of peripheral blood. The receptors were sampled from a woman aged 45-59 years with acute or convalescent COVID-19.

In nucleotides, the CDR3 is TGTGCCAGCAGCCAGTCATCCACCGGGGAGCTGTTTTTT. The encoded protein is CASSQSSTGELFF. The V and J genes are TRBV14 and TRBJ2-2; no clear D gene. The CDR3 spans 13 residues. In germline, CDR1 is SGHDN, CDR2 FVKESK. V gave up 3 bases and J gave up 4 bases, with 6 bases separating them.

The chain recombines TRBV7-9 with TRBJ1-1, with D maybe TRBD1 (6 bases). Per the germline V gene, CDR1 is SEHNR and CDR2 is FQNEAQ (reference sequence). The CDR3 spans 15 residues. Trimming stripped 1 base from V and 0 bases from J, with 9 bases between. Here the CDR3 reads CASSLGGQLNTEAFF. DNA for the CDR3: TGTGCCAGCAGCTTAGGGGGGCAATTGAACACTGAAGCTTTCTTT.

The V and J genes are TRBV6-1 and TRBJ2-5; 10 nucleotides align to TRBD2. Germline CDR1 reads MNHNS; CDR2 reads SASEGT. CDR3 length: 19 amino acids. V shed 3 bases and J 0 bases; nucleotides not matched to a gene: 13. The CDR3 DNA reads TGTGCCAGCAGTGACAGGTCCAGACTAGCGGGTTTGTACCAAGAGACCCAGTACTTC. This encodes CASSDRSRLAGLYQETQYF.

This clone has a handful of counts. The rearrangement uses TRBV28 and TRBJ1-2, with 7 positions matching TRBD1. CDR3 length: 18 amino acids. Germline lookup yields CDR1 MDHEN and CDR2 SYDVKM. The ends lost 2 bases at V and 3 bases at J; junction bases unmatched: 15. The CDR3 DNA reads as TGTGCCAGCAGTTTACCTACCGGACAGGCTATCCTTGACTATGGCTACACCTTC. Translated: CASSLPTGQAILDYGYTF.

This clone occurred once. In nucleotides, the CDR3 is TGCGCCAGCAGCCCGGGAGGGGCCGAAGACGAGCAGTACTTC. Protein product: CASSPGGAEDEQYF. V is TRBV5-1 and J is TRBJ2-7, with 8 bases lining up with TRBD2. Unmatched junction bases numbered 8, after V lost 4 bases and J lost 5 bases. Germline CDR1 and CDR2: SGHRS and YFSETQ. CDR3 length equals 14 residues.

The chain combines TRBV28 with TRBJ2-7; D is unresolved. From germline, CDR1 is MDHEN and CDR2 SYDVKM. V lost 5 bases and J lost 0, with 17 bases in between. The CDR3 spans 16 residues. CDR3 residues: CASSLHVKSPSYEQYF. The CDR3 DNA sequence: TGTGCCAGCAGTCTGCATGTTAAAAGCCCCTCCTACGAGCAGTACTTC.

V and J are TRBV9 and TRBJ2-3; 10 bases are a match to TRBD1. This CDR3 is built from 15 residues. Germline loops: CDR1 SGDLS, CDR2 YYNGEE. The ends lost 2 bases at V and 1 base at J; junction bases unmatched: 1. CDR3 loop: CASSVGTGGTDTQYF. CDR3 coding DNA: TGTGCCAGCAGCGTCGGGACAGGGGGCACAGATACGCAGTATTTT.

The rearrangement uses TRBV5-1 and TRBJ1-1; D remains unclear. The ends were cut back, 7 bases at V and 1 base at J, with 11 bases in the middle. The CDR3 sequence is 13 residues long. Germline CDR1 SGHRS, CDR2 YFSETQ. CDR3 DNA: TGCGCCAGCCAGGATGGCCCGAACACTGAAGCTTTCTTT. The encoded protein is CASQDGPNTEAFF.